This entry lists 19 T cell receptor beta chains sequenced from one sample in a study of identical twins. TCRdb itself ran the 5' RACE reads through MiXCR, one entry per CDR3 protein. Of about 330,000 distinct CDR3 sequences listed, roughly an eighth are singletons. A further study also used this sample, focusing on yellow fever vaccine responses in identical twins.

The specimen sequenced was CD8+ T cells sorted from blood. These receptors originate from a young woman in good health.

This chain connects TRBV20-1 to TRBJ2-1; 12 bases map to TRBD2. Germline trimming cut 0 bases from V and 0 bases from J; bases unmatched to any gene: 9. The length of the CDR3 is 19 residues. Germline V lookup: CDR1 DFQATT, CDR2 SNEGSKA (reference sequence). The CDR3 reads CSAREYGTSGQSSYNEQFF. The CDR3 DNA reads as TGCAGTGCTAGAGAGTATGGGACTAGCGGGCAGAGCTCCTACAATGAGCAGTTCTTC.

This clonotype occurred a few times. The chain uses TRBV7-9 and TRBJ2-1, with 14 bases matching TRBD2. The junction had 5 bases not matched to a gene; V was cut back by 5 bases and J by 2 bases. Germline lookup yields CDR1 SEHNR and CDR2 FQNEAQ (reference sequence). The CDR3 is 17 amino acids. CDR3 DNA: TGTGCCAGCAGCCCCGGGACTAGCGGGAGTACCTACAATGAGCAGTTCTTC. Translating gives CASSPGTSGSTYNEQFF.

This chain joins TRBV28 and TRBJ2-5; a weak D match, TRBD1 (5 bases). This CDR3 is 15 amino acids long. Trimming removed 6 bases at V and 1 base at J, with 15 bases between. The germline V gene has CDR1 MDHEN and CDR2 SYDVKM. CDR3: CASSPRQSIQETQYF. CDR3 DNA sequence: TGTGCCAGCAGCCCTAGACAGTCAATCCAAGAGACCCAGTACTTC.

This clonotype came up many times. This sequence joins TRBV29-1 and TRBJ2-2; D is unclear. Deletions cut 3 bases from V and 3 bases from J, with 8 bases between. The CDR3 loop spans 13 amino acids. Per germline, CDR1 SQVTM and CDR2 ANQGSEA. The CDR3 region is CSVDWPDTGELFF. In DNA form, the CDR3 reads TGCAGCGTTGATTGGCCGGACACCGGGGAGCTGTTTTTT.

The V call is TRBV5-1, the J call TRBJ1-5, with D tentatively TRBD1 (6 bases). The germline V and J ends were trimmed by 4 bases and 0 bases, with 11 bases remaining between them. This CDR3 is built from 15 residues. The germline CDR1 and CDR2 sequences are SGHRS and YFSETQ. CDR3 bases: TGCGCCAGCAGCGTCGGGACATTTAGCAATCAGCCCCAGCATTTT. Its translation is CASSVGTFSNQPQHF.

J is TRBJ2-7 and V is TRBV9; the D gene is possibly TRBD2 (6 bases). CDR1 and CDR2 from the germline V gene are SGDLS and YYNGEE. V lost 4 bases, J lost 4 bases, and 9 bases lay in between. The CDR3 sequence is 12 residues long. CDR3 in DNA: TGTGCCAGCAGCAAGGACTATTACGAGCAGTACTTC. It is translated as CASSKDYYEQYF.

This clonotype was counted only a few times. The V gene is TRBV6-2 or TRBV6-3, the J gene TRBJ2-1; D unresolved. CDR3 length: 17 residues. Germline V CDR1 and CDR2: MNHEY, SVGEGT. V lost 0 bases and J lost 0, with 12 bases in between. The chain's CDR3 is CASSYSSEWSSYNEQFF. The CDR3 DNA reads TGTGCCAGCAGTTACTCGAGTGAGTGGAGCTCCTACAATGAGCAGTTCTTC.

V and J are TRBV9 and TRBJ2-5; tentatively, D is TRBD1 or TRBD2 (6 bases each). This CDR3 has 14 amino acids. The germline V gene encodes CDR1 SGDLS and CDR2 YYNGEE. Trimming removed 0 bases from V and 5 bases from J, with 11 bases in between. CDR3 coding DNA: TGTGCCAGCAGCGTAGTTGGAGGGGGGGAGACCCAGTACTTC. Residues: CASSVVGGGETQYF.

The CDR3 sequence is CASSYTAVETQYF. The CDR3 DNA sequence: TGTGCCAGCAGTTACACCGCCGTCGAGACCCAGTACTTC. The genes are TRBV6-5 and TRBJ2-5; no clear D. V lost 2 bases and J 5 bases, leaving 9 bases between the germline ends. CDR3 length: 13 amino acids. CDR1 MNHEY and CDR2 SVGAGI come from the germline V gene.

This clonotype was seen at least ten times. The CDR3 DNA follows: TGTGCCAGCAGCCACCGGGACAGGGGATCCTACGAGCAGTACTTC. Amino acid sequence: CASSHRDRGSYEQYF. The chain carries TRBV7-9 and TRBJ2-7; 10 nucleotides line up with TRBD1. CDR3 length: 15 residues. V shed 5 bases, J shed 1 base, and the junction held 5 bases outside the gene matches. The germline V gene has CDR1 SEHNR and CDR2 FQNEAQ (reference sequence).

The CDR3 here is CASSSGTATGELFF. The CDR3 coding sequence is TGTGCCAGCAGTTCCGGGACAGCGACCGGGGAGCTGTTTTTT. This chain joins TRBV12-3 or TRBV12-4 and TRBJ2-2, with TRBD1 matching over 7 bases. J gave up 5 bases and V 4 bases, and 4 bases lay outside the gene matches. This CDR3 has 14 residues.

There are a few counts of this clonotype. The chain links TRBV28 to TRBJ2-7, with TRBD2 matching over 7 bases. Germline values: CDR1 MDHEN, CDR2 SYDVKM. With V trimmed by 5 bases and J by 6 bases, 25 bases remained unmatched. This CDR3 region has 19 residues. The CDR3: CASSPRLGAGTTTGPEQYF. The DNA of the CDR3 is TGTGCCAGCAGTCCCCGCTTAGGAGCGGGAACTACCACGGGGCCCGAGCAGTACTTC.

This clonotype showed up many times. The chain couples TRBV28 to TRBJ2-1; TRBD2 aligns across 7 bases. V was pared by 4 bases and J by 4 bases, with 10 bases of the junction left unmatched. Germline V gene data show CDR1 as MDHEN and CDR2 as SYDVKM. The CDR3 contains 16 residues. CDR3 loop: CASSSHPSGPYNEQFF. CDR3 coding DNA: TGTGCCAGCAGTTCCCATCCTAGCGGACCATACAATGAGCAGTTCTTC.

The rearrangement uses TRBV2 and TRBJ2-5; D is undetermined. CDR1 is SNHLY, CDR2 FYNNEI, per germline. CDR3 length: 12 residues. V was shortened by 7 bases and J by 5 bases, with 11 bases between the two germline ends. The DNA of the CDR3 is TGTGCCAGCACTGCTAGGCTGGAGACCCAGTACTTC. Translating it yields CASTARLETQYF. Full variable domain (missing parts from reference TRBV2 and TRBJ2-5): EPEVTQTPSHQVTQMGQEVILRCVPISNHLYFYWYRQILGQKVEFLVSFYNNEISEKSEIFDDQFSVERPDGSNFTLKIRSTKLEDSAMYFCASTARLETQYFGPGTRLLVL.

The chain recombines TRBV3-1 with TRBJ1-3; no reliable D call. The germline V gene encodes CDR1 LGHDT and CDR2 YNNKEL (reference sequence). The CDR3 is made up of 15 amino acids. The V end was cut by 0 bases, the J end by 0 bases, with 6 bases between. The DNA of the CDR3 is TGTGCCAGCAGCCAAGAGACCCGCTCTGGAAACACCATATATTTT. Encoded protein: CASSQETRSGNTIYF.

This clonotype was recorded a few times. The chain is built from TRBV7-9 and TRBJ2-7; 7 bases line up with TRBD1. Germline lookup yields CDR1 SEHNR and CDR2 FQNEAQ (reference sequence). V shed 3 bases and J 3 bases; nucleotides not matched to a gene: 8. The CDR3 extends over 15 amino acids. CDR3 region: CASSFRDSGLYEQYF. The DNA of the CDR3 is TGTGCCAGCAGCTTCCGGGACAGCGGCCTCTACGAGCAGTACTTC.

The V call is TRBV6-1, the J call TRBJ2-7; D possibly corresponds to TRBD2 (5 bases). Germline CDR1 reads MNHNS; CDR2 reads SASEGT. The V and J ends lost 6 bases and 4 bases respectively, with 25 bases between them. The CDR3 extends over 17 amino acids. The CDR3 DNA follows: TGTGCCAGCAGGGAAATAGCGAACTTGCCGGACGATTACGAGCAGTACGTC. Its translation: CASREIANLPDDYEQYV.

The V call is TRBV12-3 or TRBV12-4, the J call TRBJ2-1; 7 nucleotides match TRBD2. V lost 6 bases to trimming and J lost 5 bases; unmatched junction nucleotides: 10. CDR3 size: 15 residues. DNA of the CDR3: TGTGCCAGCAGCAAACTAGCGACCCTAAACAATGAGCAGTTCTTC. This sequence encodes CASSKLATLNNEQFF.

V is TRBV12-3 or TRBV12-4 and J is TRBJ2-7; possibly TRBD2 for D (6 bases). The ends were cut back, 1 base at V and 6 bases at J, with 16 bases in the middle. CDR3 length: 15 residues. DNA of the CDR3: TGTGCCAGCAGTTTAGGGACGGGAGTCTTGAGCGAGCAGTACTTC. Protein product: CASSLGTGVLSEQYF.